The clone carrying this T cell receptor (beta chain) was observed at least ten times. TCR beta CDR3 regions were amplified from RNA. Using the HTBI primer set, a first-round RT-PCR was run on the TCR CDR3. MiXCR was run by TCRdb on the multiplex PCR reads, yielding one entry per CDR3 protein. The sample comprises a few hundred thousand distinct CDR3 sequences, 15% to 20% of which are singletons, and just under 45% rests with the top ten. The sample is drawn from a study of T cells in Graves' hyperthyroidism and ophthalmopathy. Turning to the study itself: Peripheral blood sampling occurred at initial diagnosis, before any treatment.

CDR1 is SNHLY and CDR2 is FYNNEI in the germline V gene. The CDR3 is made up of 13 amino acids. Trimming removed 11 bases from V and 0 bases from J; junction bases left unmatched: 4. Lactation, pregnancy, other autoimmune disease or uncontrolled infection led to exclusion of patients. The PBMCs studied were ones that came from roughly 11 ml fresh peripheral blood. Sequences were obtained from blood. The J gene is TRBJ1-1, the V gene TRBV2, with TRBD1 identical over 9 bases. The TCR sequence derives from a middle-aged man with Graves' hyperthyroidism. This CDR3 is CAGTGGLNTEAFF. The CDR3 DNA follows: TGTGCCGGTACAGGGGGCCTGAACACTGAAGCTTTCTTT.